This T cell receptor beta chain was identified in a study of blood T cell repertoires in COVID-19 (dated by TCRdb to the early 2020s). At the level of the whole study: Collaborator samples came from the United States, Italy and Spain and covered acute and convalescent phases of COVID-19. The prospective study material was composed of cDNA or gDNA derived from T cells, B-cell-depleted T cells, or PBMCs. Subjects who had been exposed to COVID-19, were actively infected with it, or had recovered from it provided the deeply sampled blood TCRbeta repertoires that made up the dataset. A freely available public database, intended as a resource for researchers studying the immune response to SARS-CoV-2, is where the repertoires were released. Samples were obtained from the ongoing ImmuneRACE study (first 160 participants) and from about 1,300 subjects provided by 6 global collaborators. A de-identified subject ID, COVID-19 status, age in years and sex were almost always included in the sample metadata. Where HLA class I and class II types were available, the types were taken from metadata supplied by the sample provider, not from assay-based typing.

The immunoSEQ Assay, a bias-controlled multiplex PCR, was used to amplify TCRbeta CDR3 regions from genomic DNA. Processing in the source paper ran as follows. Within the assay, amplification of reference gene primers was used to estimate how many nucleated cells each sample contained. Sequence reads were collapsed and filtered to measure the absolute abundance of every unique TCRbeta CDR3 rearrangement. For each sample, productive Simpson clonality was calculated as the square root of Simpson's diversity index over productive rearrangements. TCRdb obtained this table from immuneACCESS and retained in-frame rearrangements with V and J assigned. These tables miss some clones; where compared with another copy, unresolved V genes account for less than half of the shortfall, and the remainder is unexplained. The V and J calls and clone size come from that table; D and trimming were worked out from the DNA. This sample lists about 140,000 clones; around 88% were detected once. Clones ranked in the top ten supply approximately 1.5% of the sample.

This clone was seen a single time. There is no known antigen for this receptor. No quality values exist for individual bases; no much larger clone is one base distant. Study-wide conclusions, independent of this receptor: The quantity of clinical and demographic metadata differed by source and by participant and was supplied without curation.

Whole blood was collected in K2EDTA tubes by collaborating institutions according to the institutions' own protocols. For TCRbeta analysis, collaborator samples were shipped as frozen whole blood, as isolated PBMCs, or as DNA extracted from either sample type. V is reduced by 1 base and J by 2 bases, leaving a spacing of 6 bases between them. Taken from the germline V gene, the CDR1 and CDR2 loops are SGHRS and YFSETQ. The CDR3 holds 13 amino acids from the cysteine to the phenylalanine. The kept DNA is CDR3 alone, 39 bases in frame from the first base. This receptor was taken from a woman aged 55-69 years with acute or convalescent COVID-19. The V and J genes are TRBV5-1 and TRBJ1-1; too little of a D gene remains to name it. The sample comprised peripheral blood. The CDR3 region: CASSLNSNTEAFF. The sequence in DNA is TGCGCCAGCAGCTTGAACAGTAACACTGAAGCTTTCTTT.